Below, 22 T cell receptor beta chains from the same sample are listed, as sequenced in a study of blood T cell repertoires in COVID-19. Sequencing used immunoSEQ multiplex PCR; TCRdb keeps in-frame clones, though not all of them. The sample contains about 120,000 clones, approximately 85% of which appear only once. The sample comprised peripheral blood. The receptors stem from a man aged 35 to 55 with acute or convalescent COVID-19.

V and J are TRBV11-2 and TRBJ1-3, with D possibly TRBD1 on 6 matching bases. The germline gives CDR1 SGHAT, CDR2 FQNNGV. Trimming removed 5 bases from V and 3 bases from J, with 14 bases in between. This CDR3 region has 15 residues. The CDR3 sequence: CASSLTGTFGNTIYF. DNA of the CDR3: TGTGCCAGCAGCCTTACCGGGACATTTGGAAACACCATATATTTT. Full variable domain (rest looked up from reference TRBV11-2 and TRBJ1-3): EAGVAQSPRYKIIEKRQSVAFWCNPISGHATLYWYQQILGQGPKLLIQFQNNGVVDDSQLPKDRFSAERLKGVDSTLKIQPAKLEDSAVYLCASSLTGTFGNTIYFGEGSWLTVV.

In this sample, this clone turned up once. In DNA, the CDR3 is TGTGCCAGCCGCGCTGGTCCAGGGGGATGGTATGGCTACACCTTC. It translates to CASRAGPGGWYGYTF. The rearrangement uses TRBV5-4 and TRBJ1-2, with 7 bases identical to TRBD1. The V and J ends lost 7 bases and 5 bases, in that order; junction bases with no gene match: 14. The CDR3 spans 15 residues. CDR1 and CDR2 (germline): SGHNT, YYREEE (reference sequence). The variable domain in full, with the rest retrieved from reference TRBV5-4 and TRBJ1-2, is ETGVTQSPTHLIKTRGQQVTLRCSSQSGHNTVSWYQQALGQGPQFIFQYYREEENGRGNFPPRFSGLQFPNYSSELNVNALELDDSALYLCASRAGPGGWYGYTFGSGTRLTVV.

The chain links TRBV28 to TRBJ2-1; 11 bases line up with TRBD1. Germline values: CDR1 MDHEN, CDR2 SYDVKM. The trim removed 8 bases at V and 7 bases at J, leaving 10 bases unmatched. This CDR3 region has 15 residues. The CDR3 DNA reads TGTGCCAGCGGAGAACTGGGACAGGGGGGGAATGAGCAGTTCTTC. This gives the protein CASGELGQGGNEQFF.

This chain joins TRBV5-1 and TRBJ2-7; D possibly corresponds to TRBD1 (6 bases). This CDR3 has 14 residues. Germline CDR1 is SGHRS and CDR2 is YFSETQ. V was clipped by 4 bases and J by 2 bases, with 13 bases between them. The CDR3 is CASSARQAPYEQYF. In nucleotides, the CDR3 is TGCGCCAGCAGCGCCCGACAGGCCCCCTACGAGCAGTACTTC. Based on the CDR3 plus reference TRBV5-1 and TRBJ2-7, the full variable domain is KAGVTQTPRYLIKTRGQQVTLSCSPISGHRSVSWYQQTPGQGLQFLFEYFSETQRNKGNFPGRFSGRQFSNSRSEMNVSTLELGDSALYLCASSARQAPYEQYFGPGTRLTVT.

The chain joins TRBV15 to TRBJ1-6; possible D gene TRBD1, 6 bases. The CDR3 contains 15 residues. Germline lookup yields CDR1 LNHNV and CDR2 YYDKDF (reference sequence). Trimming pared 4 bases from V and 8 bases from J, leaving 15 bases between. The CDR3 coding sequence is TGTGCCACCAGCACCCGACAGGTTGCGGATTCACCCCTCCACTTT. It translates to CATSTRQVADSPLHF.

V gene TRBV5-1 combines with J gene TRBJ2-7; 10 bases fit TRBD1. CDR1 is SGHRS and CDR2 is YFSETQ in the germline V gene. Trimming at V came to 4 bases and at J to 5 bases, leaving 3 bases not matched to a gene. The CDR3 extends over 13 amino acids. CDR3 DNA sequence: TGCGCCAGCAGCACCGGGACAGGGGACGAGCAGTACTTC. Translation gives CASSTGTGDEQYF.

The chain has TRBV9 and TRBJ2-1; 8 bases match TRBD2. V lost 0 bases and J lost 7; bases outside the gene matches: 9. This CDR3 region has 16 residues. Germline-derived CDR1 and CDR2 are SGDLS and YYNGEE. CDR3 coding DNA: TGTGCCAGCAGCGTAGCGGGCGGGAGGCGGGGGAATGAGCAGTTCTTC. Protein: CASSVAGGRRGNEQFF.

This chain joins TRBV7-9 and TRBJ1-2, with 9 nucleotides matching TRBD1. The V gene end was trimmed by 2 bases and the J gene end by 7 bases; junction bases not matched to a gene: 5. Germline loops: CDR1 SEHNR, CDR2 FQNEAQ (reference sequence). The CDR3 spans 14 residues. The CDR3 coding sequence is TGTGCCAGCAGCTTACCGGGACAGGGCACTGGCTACACCTTC. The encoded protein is CASSLPGQGTGYTF.

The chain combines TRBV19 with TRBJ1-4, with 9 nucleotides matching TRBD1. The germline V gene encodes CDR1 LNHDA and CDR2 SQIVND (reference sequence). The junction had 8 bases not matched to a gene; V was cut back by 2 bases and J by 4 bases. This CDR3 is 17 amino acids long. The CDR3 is CASSIMTGGVGNEKLFF. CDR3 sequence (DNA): TGTGCCAGTAGTATAATGACAGGGGGTGTCGGTAATGAAAAACTGTTTTTT.

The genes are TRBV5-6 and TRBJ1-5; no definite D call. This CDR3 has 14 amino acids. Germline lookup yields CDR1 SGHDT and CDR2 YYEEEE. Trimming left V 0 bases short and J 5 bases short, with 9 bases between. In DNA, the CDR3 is TGTGCCAGCAGCTTGGTCGGGGAGGATCAGCCCCAGCATTTT. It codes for CASSLVGEDQPQHF.

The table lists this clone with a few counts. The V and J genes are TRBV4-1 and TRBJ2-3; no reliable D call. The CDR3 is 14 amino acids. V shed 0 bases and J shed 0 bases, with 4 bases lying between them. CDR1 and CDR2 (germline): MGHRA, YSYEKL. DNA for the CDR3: TGCGCCAGCAGCCAAGACGTTAGCACAGATACGCAGTATTTT. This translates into CASSQDVSTDTQYF.

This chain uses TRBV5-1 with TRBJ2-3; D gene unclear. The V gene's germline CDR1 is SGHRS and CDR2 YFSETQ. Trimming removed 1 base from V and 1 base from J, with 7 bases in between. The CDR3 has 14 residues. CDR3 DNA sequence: TGCGCCAGCAGCTTGTATCCGGGCACAGATACGCAGTATTTT. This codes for CASSLYPGTDTQYF.

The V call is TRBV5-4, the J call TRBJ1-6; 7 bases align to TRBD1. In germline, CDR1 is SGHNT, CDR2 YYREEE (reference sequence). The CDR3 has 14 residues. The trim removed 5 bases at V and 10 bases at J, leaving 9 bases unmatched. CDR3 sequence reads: CASRRGTEGSPLHF. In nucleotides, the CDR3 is TGTGCCAGCAGACGGGGGACAGAGGGGTCACCCCTCCACTTT.

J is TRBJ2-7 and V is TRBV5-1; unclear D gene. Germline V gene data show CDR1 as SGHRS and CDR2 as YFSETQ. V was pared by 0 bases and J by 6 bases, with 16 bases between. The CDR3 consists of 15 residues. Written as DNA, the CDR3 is TGCGCCAGCAGCTTGGTGGCCCCCCCTCGGAGCGAGCAGTACTTC. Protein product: CASSLVAPPRSEQYF.

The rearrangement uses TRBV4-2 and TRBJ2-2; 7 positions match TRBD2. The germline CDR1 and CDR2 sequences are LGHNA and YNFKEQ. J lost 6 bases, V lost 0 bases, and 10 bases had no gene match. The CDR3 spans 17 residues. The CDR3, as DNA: TGTGCCAGCAGCCAAGATAGTTGGAGCGGGGTTCCCGGGGAGCTGTTTTTT. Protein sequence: CASSQDSWSGVPGELFF.

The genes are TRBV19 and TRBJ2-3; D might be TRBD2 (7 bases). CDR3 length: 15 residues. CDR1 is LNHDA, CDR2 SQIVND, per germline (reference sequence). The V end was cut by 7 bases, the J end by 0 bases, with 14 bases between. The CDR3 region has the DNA TGTGCCAGTAACGGGGGGCGGTCTAGCACAGATACGCAGTATTTT. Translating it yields CASNGGRSSTDTQYF.

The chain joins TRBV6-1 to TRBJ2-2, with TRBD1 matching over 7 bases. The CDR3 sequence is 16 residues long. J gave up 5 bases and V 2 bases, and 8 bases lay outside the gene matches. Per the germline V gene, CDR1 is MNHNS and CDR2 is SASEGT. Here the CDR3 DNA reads TGTGCCAGCAGTGAATGGCGAGCAGGGGGAACCGGGGAGCTGTTTTTT. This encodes CASSEWRAGGTGELFF.

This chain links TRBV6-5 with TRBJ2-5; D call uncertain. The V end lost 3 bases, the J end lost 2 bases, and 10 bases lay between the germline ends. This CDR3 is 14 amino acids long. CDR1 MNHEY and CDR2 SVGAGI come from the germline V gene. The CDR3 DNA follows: TGTGCCAGCAGTTATACTCGAAATCAAGAGACCCAGTACTTC. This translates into CASSYTRNQETQYF.

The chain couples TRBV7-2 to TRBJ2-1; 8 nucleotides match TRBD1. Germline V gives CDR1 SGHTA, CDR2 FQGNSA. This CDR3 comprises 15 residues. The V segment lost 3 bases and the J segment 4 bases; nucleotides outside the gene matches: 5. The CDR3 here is CASSFPQGVYNEQFF. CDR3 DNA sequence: TGTGCCAGCAGCTTCCCACAGGGGGTGTACAATGAGCAGTTCTTC. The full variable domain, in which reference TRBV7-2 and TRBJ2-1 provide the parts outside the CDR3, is GAGVSQSPSNKVTEKGKDVELRCDPISGHTALYWYRQSLGQGLEFLIYFQGNSAPDKSGLPSDRFSAERTGGSVSTLTIQRTQQEDSAVYLCASSFPQGVYNEQFFGPGTRLTVL.

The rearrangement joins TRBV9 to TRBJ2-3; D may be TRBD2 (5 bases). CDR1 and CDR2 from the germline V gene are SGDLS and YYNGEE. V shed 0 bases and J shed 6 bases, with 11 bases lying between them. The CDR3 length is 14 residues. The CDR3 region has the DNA TGTGCCAGCAGCGTAGAAGGACTCCCTGATACGCAGTATTTT. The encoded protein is CASSVEGLPDTQYF. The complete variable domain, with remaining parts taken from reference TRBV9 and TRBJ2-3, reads DSGVTQTPKHLITATGQRVTLRCSPRSGDLSVYWYQQSLDQGLQFLIQYYNGEERAKGNILERFSAQQFPDLHSELNLSSLELGDSALYFCASSVEGLPDTQYFGPGTRLTVL.

CDR3 DNA sequence: TGTGCCAGCAGTGAGCTAGCGGGCCAAGAGCCGGGGGCCCAGTACTTC. Protein sequence: CASSELAGQEPGAQYF. The V and J genes are TRBV2 and TRBJ2-5; 8 nucleotides agree with TRBD2. V was clipped by 3 bases and J by 9 bases; unmatched bases: 15. This CDR3 contains 16 residues. Germline V CDR1 and CDR2: SNHLY, FYNNEI.

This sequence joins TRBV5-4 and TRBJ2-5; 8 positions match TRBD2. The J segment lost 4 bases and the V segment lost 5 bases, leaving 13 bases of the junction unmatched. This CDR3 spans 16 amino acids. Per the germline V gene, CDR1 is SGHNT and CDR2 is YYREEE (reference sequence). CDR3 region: CASRGGPGGVGETQYF. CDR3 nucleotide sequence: TGTGCCAGCAGAGGGGGGCCGGGAGGGGTAGGAGAGACCCAGTACTTC. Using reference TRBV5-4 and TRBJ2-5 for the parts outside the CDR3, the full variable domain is ETGVTQSPTHLIKTRGQQVTLRCSSQSGHNTVSWYQQALGQGPQFIFQYYREEENGRGNFPPRFSGLQFPNYSSELNVNALELDDSALYLCASRGGPGGVGETQYFGPGTRLLVL.